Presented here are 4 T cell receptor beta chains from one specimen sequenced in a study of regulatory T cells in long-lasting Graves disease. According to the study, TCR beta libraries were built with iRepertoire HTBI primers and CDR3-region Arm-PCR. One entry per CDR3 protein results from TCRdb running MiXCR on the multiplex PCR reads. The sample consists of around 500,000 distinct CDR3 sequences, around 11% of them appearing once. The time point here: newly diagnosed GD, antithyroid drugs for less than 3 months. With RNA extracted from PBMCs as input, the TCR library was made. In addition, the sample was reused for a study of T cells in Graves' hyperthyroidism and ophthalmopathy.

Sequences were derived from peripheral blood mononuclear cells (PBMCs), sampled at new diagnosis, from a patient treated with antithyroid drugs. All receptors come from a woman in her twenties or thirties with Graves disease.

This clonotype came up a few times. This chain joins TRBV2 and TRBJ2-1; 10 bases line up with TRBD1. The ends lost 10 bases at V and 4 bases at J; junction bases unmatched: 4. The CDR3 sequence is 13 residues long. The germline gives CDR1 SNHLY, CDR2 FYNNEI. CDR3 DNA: TGTGCCACCCGGGACAGGGGATACAATGAGCAGTTCTTC. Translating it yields CATRDRGYNEQFF.

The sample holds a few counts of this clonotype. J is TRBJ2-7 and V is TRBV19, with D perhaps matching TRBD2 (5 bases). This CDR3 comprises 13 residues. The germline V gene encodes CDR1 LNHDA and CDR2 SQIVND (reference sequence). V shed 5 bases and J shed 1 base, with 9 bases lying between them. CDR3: CASSWTPSYEQYF. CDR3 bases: TGTGCCAGTAGTTGGACTCCATCCTACGAGCAGTACTTC.

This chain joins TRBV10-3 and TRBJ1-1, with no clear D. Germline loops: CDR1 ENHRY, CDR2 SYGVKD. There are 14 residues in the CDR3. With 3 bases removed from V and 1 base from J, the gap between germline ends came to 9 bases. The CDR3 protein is CAISELGRNTEAFF. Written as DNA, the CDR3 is TGTGCCATCAGTGAATTAGGGCGGAACACTGAAGCTTTCTTT.

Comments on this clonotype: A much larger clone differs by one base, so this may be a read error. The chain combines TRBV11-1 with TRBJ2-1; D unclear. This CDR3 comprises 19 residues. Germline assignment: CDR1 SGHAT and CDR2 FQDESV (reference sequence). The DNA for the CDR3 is TGTGCCAGCAGCTTAGTATCTTTCCGGTCGAAAAGCTCCTACAATGAGCAGCTCTTC. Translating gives CASSLVSFRSKSSYNEQLF.